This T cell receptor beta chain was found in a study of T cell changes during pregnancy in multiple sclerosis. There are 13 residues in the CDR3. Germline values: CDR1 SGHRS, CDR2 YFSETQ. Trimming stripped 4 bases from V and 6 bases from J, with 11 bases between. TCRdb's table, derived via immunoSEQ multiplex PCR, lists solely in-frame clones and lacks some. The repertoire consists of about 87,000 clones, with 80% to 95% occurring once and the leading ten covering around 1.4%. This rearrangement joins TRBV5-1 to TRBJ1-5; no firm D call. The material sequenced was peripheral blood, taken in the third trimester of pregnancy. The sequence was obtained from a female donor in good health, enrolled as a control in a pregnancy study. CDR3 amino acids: CASSPGDGQPQHF. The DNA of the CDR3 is TGCGCCAGCAGCCCGGGTGACGGTCAGCCCCAGCATTTT.